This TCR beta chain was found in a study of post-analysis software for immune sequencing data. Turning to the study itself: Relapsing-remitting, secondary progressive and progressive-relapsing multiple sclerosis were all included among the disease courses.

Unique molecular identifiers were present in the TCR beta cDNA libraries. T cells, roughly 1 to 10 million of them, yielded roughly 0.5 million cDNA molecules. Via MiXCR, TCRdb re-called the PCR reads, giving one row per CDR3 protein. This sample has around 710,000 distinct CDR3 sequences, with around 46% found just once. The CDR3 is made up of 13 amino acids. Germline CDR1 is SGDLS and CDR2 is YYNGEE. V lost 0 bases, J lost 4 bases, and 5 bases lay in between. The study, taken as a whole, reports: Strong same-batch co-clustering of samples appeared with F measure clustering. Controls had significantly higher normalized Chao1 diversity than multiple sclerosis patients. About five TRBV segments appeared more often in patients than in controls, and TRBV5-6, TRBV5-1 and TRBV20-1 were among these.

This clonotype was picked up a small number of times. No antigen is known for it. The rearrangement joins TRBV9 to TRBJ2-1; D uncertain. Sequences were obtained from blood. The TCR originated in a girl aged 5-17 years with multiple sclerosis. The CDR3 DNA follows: TGTGCCAGCAGCGTAGCAGAATACAATGAGCAGTTCTTC. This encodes CASSVAEYNEQFF.